Below are 24 T cell receptor beta chains sequenced from a single sample in a study of cytomegalovirus exposure and HLA in healthy donors. The PCR made use of 60 Vbeta and 13 Jbeta primers. Measured with immunoSEQ multiplex PCR; TCRdb has only the in-frame clones, and not every one. The sample consists of fewer than 200,000 clones, roughly 70% of them appearing once. The sequencing input was PBMCs. These receptors were collected from a woman between 18 and 29 years old in good health and CMV-seropositive.

The J gene is TRBJ2-5, the V gene TRBV5-1; 7 nucleotides align to TRBD1. This CDR3 comprises 14 residues. With 4 bases clipped from V and 1 base from J, the junction kept 4 bases outside the gene matches. Germline V gene sequence: CDR1 SGHRS, CDR2 YFSETQ. Here the CDR3 reads CASSQGDLQETQYF. The CDR3, as DNA: TGCGCCAGCAGCCAGGGGGATCTCCAAGAGACCCAGTACTTC.

This clone showed up just once. This chain connects TRBV7-8 to TRBJ1-2; maybe TRBD1 (5 bases). CDR3 size: 13 residues. Trimming cost V 5 bases and J 7 bases, with 14 bases left between them. CDR1 is SGHVS and CDR2 is FQNEAQ in the germline V gene. In DNA form, the CDR3 reads TGTGCCAGCAGCCCTAGTAGGGGCGGTGGCTACACCTTC. Translating gives CASSPSRGGGYTF.

This clone has a handful of counts. The CDR3 DNA sequence: TGTGCCAGCAGTTTAGGACCCGGGACAGGGCGGACCGGGGAGCTGTTTTTT. It specifies CASSLGPGTGRTGELFF. The chain uses TRBV28 and TRBJ2-2; 9 positions match TRBD1. Germline lookup yields CDR1 MDHEN and CDR2 SYDVKM. V was clipped by 2 bases and J by 5 bases; unmatched bases: 9. The CDR3 is 17 residues long.

This clone is a singleton in its sample. The chain recombines TRBV11-2 with TRBJ2-2; 9 bases match TRBD2. The V gene end was trimmed by 5 bases and the J gene end by 7 bases; junction bases not matched to a gene: 8. The CDR3 covers 15 residues. Germline values: CDR1 SGHAT, CDR2 FQNNGV. The CDR3 sequence: CASSRGGAPNGELFF. The CDR3 nucleotides are TGTGCCAGCAGCCGCGGGGGGGCCCCCAACGGGGAGCTGTTTTTT.

V gene TRBV5-1 combines with J gene TRBJ1-5; no definite D call. CDR1 and CDR2 (germline): SGHRS, YFSETQ. Trimming cost V 0 bases and J 0 bases, with 7 bases left between them. The CDR3 is 15 amino acids. CDR3 in DNA: TGCGCCAGCAGCTTGGGGAGTTATAGCAATCAGCCCCAGCATTTT. Protein: CASSLGSYSNQPQHF.

This chain joins TRBV6-1 and TRBJ2-3; 7 positions match TRBD1. The CDR3 loop spans 13 amino acids. V dropped 5 bases and J dropped 6; count of bases not matched to a gene: 5. Looked up from germline, CDR1 is MNHNS and CDR2 is SASEGT. This CDR3 is CASSTRQGDTQYF. As DNA, the CDR3 is TGTGCCAGCAGTACACGACAGGGCGATACGCAGTATTTT.

This clone was seen a few times. Additional DNA sequences in this sample encode the identical CDR3. V and J are TRBV18 and TRBJ1-2; no firm D call. Germline-derived CDR1 and CDR2 are KGHSH and LQKENI. Trimming shortened V by 2 bases and J by 3 bases, and 10 bases separated the two germline ends. This CDR3 has 14 amino acids. CDR3 nucleotide sequence: TGTGCCAGCTCACCAGGGAGAGGCTACTATGGCTACACCTTC. Amino acid sequence: CASSPGRGYYGYTF. Together with reference TRBV18 and TRBJ1-2, the CDR3 gives the full variable domain: NAGVMQNPRHLVRRRGQEARLRCSPMKGHSHVYWYRQLPEEGLKFMVYLQKENIIDESGMPKERFSAEFPKEGPSILRIQQVVRGDSAAYFCASSPGRGYYGYTFGSGTRLTVV.

V gene TRBV30 combines with J gene TRBJ2-5; the D gene is possibly TRBD2 (5 bases). The CDR3 is 13 amino acids. Between the trimmed V and J ends, which lost 2 bases and 1 base, there was a span of 8 bases. Germline V gene data show CDR1 as GTSNPN and CDR2 as SVGIG (reference sequence). CDR3 loop: CAWSRGLQETQYF. The CDR3 DNA reads as TGTGCCTGGAGTAGAGGACTCCAAGAGACCCAGTACTTC.

The chain couples TRBV25-1 to TRBJ2-5; TRBD1 is a possible D gene (5 bases). Trimming shortened V by 2 bases and J by 9 bases, and 25 bases separated the two germline ends. Germline CDR1 is MGHDK and CDR2 is SYGVNS. The CDR3 is 17 amino acids. CDR3 region: CASSEENSGSRDSSQYF. The CDR3 DNA sequence: TGTGCCAGCAGTGAAGAGAATTCGGGTAGCAGGGATTCTTCCCAGTACTTC.

With regard to this clone: This specimen includes other DNA sequences encoding the same CDR3. The chain uses TRBV7-3 and TRBJ2-5; possible D gene TRBD2, 6 bases. The V and J ends lost 1 base and 2 bases respectively, with 11 bases between them. CDR1 is SGHTA, CDR2 FQGTGA, per germline. CDR3 size: 15 residues. The CDR3 DNA reads TGTGCCAGCAGCTTAAACGTCGGGGGTCAAGAGACCCAGTACTTC. This encodes CASSLNVGGQETQYF.

The rearrangement uses TRBV5-1 and TRBJ1-2; 10 bases are a match to TRBD1. Unmatched junction bases numbered 2, after V lost 4 bases and J lost 2 bases. Germline V gene data show CDR1 as SGHRS and CDR2 as YFSETQ. CDR3 size: 14 residues. CDR3 sequence: CASSGTGVNYGYTF. As DNA, the CDR3 is TGCGCCAGCAGCGGGACAGGGGTGAACTATGGCTACACCTTC.

V and J are TRBV2 and TRBJ1-2; the match to TRBD1 covers 11 bases. This CDR3 spans 16 amino acids. Trimming cost V 6 bases and J 3 bases; bases outside gene matches: 9. Germline lookup yields CDR1 SNHLY and CDR2 FYNNEI. CDR3 loop: CASSGTGGHYYYGYTF. CDR3 DNA: TGTGCCAGCAGCGGGACAGGGGGGCACTATTACTATGGCTACACCTTC.

The chain couples TRBV27 to TRBJ2-5; perhaps TRBD1 as D (7 bases). Looked up from germline, CDR1 is MNHEY and CDR2 is SMNVEV (reference sequence). The CDR3 contains 16 residues. Trimming stripped 5 bases from V and 4 bases from J, with 20 bases between. CDR3 region: CASSTSTGKAGETQYF. The DNA of the CDR3 is TGTGCCAGCAGTACATCGACAGGGAAAGCGGGAGAGACCCAGTACTTC.

The CDR3 DNA reads as TGTGCCAGCAGTTGGGACTTAAACACAGATACGCAGTATTTT. Translating gives CASSWDLNTDTQYF. The V call is TRBV28, the J call TRBJ2-3; the D gene is possibly TRBD2 (6 bases). The CDR3 loop spans 14 amino acids. V lost 4 bases, J lost 2 bases, and 10 bases lay in between. Germline values: CDR1 MDHEN, CDR2 SYDVKM.

The chain couples TRBV19 to TRBJ2-6; possible D gene TRBD2, 5 bases. Germline CDR1 and CDR2: LNHDA and SQIVND (reference sequence). The CDR3 has 16 residues. Trimming took 4 bases from V and 1 from J, leaving 11 bases between them. The CDR3: CASSSPGLSGANVLTF. As DNA, the CDR3 is TGTGCCAGTAGTAGCCCGGGATTGTCTGGGGCCAACGTCCTGACTTTC.

The chain is built from TRBV18 and TRBJ2-7; the match to TRBD1 covers 9 bases. The CDR3 runs to 14 residues. The germline V gene encodes CDR1 KGHSH and CDR2 LQKENI. Trimming cost V 4 bases and J 2 bases; bases outside gene matches: 3. Here the CDR3 reads CASSLRTGAYEQYF. The CDR3 bases are TGTGCCAGCTCACTACGGACAGGGGCCTACGAGCAGTACTTC. Combining the CDR3 with reference TRBV18 and TRBJ2-7 gives the whole variable domain NAGVMQNPRHLVRRRGQEARLRCSPMKGHSHVYWYRQLPEEGLKFMVYLQKENIIDESGMPKERFSAEFPKEGPSILRIQQVVRGDSAAYFCASSLRTGAYEQYFGPGTRLTVT.

The chain carries TRBV2 and TRBJ1-3; the match to TRBD1 covers 8 bases. V lost 4 bases and J lost 0; bases outside the gene matches: 2. CDR1 is SNHLY, CDR2 FYNNEI, per germline. The CDR3 runs to 15 residues. CDR3 loop: CASSAGQGSGNTIYF. The DNA of the CDR3 is TGTGCCAGCAGTGCTGGACAGGGCTCTGGAAACACCATATATTTT.

The V gene is TRBV5-1, the J gene TRBJ2-2; 7 bases agree with TRBD2. The V and J ends lost 7 bases and 7 bases, in that order; junction bases with no gene match: 10. Germline CDR1 SGHRS, CDR2 YFSETQ. This CDR3 has 14 amino acids. Here the CDR3 DNA reads TGCGCCAGCCGCAGGAGCGGGGTTCTCGGGGAGCTGTTTTTT. Its translation is CASRRSGVLGELFF.

The chain links TRBV11-3 to TRBJ1-2; possibly TRBD1 for D (5 bases). The germline V gene has CDR1 SGHNT and CDR2 YENEEA. V was shortened by 3 bases and J by 2 bases, with 7 bases between the two germline ends. This CDR3 spans 13 amino acids. This chain's CDR3 is CASSFGGNYGYTF. The CDR3 bases are TGTGCCAGCAGCTTCGGGGGGAACTATGGCTACACCTTC.

This clone was seen a single time. V gene TRBV2 combines with J gene TRBJ2-7; 8 bases are a match to TRBD1. Germline CDR1 reads SNHLY; CDR2 reads FYNNEI. V dropped 8 bases and J dropped 1; count of bases not matched to a gene: 16. The CDR3 spans 17 residues. The CDR3 DNA reads as TGTGCCAGCGTCGATCCAGTCGGGACAGGCGTTTCCTACGAGCAGTACTTC. Translated: CASVDPVGTGVSYEQYF.

The chain employs TRBV9 and TRBJ2-3; 8 bases fit TRBD2. The germline gives CDR1 SGDLS, CDR2 YYNGEE. The CDR3 length is 20 residues. V shed 3 bases and J 4 bases; nucleotides not matched to a gene: 22. CDR3 DNA: TGTGCCAGCAGCGCGAAGGGACTAGTCACCAGCGCAGCGCCGGCAGATACGCAGTATTTT. It specifies CASSAKGLVTSAAPADTQYF.

The chain uses TRBV5-8 and TRBJ2-7; D might be TRBD2 (6 bases). There are 16 residues in the CDR3. Trimming pared 0 bases from V and 4 bases from J, leaving 17 bases between. The germline V gene has CDR1 SGHTS and CDR2 YDEGEE. The DNA for the CDR3 is TGTGCCAGCAGCTTGGCCGGGACGCATGGGGGGTACGAGCAGTACTTC. It yields the protein CASSLAGTHGGYEQYF. Looking up the rest from reference TRBV5-8 and TRBJ2-7 gives the full variable domain: EAGVTQSPTHLIKTRGQQATLRCSPISGHTSVYWYQQALGLGLQFLLWYDEGEERNRGNFPPRFSGRQFPNYSSELNVNALELEDSALYLCASSLAGTHGGYEQYFGPGTRLTVT.

The V and J genes are TRBV12-5 and TRBJ1-5; TRBD1 matches 7 bases. Germline CDR1 reads LGHNT; CDR2 reads FRNRAP. V trimming: 2 bases; J trimming: 3 bases; junction bases outside the gene matches: 4. CDR3 length equals 15 residues. CDR3 in amino acids: CASGLPGGFNQPQHF. The CDR3 DNA reads as TGTGCTAGTGGTTTGCCAGGGGGATTCAATCAGCCCCAGCATTTT.

V gene TRBV11-1 combines with J gene TRBJ2-5; 7 bases match TRBD1. From germline, CDR1 is SGHAT and CDR2 FQDESV (reference sequence). The J segment lost 1 base and the V segment lost 5 bases, leaving 4 bases of the junction unmatched. CDR3 length equals 14 residues. CDR3: CASSRRGLQETQYF. In DNA, the CDR3 is TGTGCCAGCAGCCGAAGGGGGCTCCAAGAGACCCAGTACTTC.